The entry below gives a single T cell receptor beta chain sequence along with its context. Antigen specificity is unknown. The data derive from a study of monozygotic twins with inflammatory bowel disease. Study-wide findings and caveats: IBD patients showed reduced TCRbeta diversity (inverse Simpson) versus healthy co-twins. Individual T cell subtypes were not distinguishable.

Germline CDR1 reads SGHTA; CDR2 reads FQGNSA. The CDR3 is 14 residues long. Eight separate reactions per sample yielded the cDNA. TCRdb re-called the 5' RACE reads; every CDR3 protein appears as one record, without DNA. Recorded for this sample: approximately 380,000 distinct CDR3 sequences. This chain joins TRBV7-2 and TRBJ1-5. Material for sequencing was blood. This TCR derives from a human donor with ulcerative colitis or Crohn's disease, or a healthy co-twin of an affected twin (not recorded which). CDR3 amino acids: CASSLAGLNQPQHF.